The sequence of this T cell receptor beta chain was determined in a study of T cell responses to AZD1222 COVID-19 vaccine. Trimming cost V 5 bases and J 3 bases; bases outside gene matches: 6. Germline V gene data show CDR1 as ENHRY and CDR2 as SYGVKD. The CDR3 length is 14 residues. Assay: immunoSEQ multiplex PCR; the TCRdb copy retains only in-frame clones and omits some. The sample holds some 130,000 clones, around 90% seen once. J is TRBJ1-2 and V is TRBV10-3, with 7 bases that match TRBD1. The sequenced sample was peripheral blood, obtained on day 0 of AZD1222 vaccination. The receptor's source is an adult in good health. The chain's CDR3 is CAISTTGDDYGYTF. CDR3 in DNA: TGTGCCATCAGTACTACAGGGGACGACTATGGCTACACCTTC.